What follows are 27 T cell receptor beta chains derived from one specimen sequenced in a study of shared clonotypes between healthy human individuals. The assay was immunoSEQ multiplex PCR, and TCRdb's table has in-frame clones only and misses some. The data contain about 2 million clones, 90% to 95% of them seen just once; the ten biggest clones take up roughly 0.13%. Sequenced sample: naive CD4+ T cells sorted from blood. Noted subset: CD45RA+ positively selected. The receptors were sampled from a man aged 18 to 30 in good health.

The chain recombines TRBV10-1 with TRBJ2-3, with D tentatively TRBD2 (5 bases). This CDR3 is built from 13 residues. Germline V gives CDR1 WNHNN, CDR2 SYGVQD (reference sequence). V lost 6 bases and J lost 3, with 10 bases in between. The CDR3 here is CASSPDLTDTQYF. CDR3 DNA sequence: TGCGCCAGCAGCCCGGACTTAACAGATACGCAGTATTTT.

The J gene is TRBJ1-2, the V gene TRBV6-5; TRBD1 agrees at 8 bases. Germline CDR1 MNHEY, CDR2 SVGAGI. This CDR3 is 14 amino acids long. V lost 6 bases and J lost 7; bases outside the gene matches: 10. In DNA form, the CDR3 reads TGTGCCAGCAGCTACGACAGGGGACGGGGTGGCTACACCTTC. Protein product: CASSYDRGRGGYTF.

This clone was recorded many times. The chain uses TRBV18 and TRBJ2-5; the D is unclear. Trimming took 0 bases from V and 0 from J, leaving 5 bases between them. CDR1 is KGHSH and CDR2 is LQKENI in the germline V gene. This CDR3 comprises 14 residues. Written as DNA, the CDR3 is TGTGCCAGCTCACCACCGGGCGACCAAGAGACCCAGTACTTC. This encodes CASSPPGDQETQYF.

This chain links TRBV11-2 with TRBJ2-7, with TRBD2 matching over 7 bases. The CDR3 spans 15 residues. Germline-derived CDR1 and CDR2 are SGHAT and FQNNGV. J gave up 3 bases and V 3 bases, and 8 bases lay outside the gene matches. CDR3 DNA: TGTGCCAGCAGCTTCCCTGGCAGGGAGGGCTACGAGCAGTACTTC. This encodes CASSFPGREGYEQYF.

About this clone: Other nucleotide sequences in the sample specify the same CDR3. Here the CDR3 reads CASSLDRGLYNEQFF. CDR3 coding DNA: TGTGCCAGCAGCTTGGACAGGGGACTTTACAATGAGCAGTTCTTC. The rearrangement uses TRBV7-9 and TRBJ2-1; 9 bases agree with TRBD1. CDR3 length equals 15 residues. Germline trimming cut 3 bases from V and 4 bases from J; bases unmatched to any gene: 4. The germline gives CDR1 SEHNR, CDR2 FQNEAQ (reference sequence). Full variable domain (outside the CDR3, taken from reference TRBV7-9 and TRBJ2-1): DTGVSQNPRHKITKRGQNVTFRCDPISEHNRLYWYRQTLGQGPEFLTYFQNEAQLEKSRLLSDRFSAERPKGSFSTLEIQRTEQGDSAMYLCASSLDRGLYNEQFFGPGTRLTVL.

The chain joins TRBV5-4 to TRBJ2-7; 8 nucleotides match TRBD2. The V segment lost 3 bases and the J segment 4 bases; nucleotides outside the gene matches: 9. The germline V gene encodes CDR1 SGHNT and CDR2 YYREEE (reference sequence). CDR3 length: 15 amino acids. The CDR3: CASSSSGTRIYEQYF. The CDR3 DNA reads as TGTGCCAGCAGCTCCTCCGGGACTAGAATTTACGAGCAGTACTTC.

CDR3 loop: CASSLGTVETEAFF. The CDR3, as DNA: TGCGCCAGCAGCTTGGGGACAGTGGAAACTGAAGCTTTCTTT. The rearrangement links TRBV5-1 to TRBJ1-1; D may be TRBD1 (6 bases). CDR3 length equals 14 residues. CDR1 is SGHRS, CDR2 YFSETQ, per germline. V was pared by 0 bases and J by 5 bases, with 11 bases between.

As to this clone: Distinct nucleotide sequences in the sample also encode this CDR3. CDR3: CASRGLAGVTGELFF. The CDR3 DNA is TGTGCCAGCAGGGGACTAGCGGGAGTTACCGGGGAGCTGTTTTTT. This chain links TRBV2 with TRBJ2-2; 14 bases are shared with TRBD2. CDR1 is SNHLY, CDR2 FYNNEI, per germline. Trimming cost V 6 bases and J 5 bases; bases outside gene matches: 2. There are 15 residues in the CDR3.

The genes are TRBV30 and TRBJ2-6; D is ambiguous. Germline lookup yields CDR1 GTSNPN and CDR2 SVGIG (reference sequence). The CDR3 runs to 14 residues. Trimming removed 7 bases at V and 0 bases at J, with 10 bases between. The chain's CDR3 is CASGAVSGANVLTF. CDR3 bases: TGTGCCTCGGGCGCGGTCTCTGGGGCCAACGTCCTGACTTTC.

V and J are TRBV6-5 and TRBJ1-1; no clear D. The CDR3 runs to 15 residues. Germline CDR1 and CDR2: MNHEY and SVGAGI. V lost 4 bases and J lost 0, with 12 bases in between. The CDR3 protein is CASSFARTLNTEAFF. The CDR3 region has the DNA TGTGCCAGCAGTTTTGCGAGAACCTTGAACACTGAAGCTTTCTTT.

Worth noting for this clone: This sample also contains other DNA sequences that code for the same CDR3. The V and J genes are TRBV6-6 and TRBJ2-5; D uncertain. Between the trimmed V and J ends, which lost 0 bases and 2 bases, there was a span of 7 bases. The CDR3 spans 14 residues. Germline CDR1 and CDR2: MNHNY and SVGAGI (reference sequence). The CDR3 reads CASSYSSGQETQYF. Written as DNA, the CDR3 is TGTGCCAGCAGTTACTCTTCCGGGCAAGAGACCCAGTACTTC.

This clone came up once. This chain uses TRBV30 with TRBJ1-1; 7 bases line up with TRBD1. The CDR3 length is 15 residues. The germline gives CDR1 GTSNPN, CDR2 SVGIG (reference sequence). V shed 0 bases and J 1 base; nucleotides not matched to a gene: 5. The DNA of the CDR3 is TGTGCCTGGAGTGTACTGGGGACAGCGAACACTGAAGCTTTCTTT. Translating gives CAWSVLGTANTEAFF.

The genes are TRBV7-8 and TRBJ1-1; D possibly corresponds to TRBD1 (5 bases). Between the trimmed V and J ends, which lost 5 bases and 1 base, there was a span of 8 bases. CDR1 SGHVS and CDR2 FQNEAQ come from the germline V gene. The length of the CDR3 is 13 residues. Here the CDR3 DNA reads TGTGCCAGCAGCGCCGACAGGAACACTGAAGCTTTCTTT. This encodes CASSADRNTEAFF.

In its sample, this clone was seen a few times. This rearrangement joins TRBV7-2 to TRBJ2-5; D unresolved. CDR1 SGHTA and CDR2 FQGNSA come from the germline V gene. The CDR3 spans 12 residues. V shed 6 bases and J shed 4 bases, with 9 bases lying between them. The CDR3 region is CASRNPGETQYF. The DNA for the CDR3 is TGTGCCAGCAGAAACCCTGGAGAGACCCAGTACTTC.

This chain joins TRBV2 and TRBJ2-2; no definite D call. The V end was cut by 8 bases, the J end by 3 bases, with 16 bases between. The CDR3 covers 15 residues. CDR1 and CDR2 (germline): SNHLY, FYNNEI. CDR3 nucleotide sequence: TGTGCCAGCGAGACGACGGGCAGTTACACCGGGGAGCTGTTTTTT. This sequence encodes CASETTGSYTGELFF.

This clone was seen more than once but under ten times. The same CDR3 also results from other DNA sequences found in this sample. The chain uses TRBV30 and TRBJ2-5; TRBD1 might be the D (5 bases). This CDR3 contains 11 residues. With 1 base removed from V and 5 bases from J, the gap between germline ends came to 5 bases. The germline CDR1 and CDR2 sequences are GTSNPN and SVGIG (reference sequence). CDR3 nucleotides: TGTGCCTGGAGTGAGGGGGAGACCCAGTACTTC. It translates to CAWSEGETQYF.

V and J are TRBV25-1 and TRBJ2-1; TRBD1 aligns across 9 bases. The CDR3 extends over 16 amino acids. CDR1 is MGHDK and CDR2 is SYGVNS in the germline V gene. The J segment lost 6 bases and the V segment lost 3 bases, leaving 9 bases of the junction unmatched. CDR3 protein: CASSDETGTGRNEQFF. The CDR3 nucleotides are TGTGCCAGCAGTGACGAAACCGGGACAGGGCGCAATGAGCAGTTCTTC.

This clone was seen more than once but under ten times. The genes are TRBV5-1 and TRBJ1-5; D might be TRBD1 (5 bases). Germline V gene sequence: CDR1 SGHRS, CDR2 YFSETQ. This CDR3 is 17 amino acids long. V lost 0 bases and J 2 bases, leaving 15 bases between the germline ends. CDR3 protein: CASSLGQGSSGNQPQHF. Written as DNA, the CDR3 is TGCGCCAGCAGCTTGGGGCAGGGATCGAGTGGCAATCAGCCCCAGCATTTT.

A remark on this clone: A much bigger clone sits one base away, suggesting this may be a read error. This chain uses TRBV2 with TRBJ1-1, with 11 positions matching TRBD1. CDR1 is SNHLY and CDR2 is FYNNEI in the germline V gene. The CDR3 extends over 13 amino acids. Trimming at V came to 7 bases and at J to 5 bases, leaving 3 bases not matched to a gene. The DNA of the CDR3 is TGTGCCAGCACCCGGGACAGGGGGACTGAAGCTTTCTTT. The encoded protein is CASTRDRGTEAFF.

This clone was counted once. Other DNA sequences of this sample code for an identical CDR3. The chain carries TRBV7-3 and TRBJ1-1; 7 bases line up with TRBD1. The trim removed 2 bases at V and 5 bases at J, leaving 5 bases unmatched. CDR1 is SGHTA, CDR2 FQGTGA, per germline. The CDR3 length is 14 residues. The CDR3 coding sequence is TGTGCCAGCAGCTTACAGGGGGTAGGGACTGAAGCTTTCTTT. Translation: CASSLQGVGTEAFF.

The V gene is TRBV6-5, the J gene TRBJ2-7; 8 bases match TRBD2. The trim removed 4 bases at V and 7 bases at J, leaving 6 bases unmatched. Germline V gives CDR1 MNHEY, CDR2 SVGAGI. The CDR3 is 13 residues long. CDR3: CASSFPGTSEQYF. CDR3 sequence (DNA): TGTGCCAGCAGTTTCCCTGGGACTAGTGAGCAGTACTTC.

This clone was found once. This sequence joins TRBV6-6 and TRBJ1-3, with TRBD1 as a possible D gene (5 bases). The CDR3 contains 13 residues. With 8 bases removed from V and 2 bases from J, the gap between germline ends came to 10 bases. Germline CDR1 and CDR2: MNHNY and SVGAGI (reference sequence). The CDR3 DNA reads TGTGCCAGCGCCCCGGGGGCTGGAAACACCATATATTTT. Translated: CASAPGAGNTIYF.

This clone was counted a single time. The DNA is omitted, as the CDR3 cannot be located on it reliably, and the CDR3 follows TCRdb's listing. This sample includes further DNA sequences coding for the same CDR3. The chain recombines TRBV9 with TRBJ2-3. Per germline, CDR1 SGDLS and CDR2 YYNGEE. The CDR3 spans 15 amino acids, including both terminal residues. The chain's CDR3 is CASSVGMGTADTQYF.

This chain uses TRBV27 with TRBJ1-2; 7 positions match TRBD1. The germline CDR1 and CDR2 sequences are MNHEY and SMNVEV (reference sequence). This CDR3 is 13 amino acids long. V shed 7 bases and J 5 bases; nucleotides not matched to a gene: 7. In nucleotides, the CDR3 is TGTGCCAGCAAGAGGGGGCTCTTGTATGGCTACACCTTC. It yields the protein CASKRGLLYGYTF.

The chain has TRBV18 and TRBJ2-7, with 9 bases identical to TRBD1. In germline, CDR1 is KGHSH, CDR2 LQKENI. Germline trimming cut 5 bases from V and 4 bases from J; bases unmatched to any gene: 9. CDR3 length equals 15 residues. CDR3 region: CASSSDRGAFYEQYF. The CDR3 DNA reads TGTGCCAGCTCATCGGACAGGGGAGCTTTTTACGAGCAGTACTTC.

The CDR3 region is CASSLGWAQDEQYF. As DNA, the CDR3 is TGTGCCAGCAGCTTGGGGTGGGCACAAGACGAGCAGTACTTC. V gene TRBV5-6 combines with J gene TRBJ2-7, with D unclear. With 0 bases removed from V and 5 bases from J, the gap between germline ends came to 12 bases. The CDR3 spans 14 residues. Germline CDR1 SGHDT, CDR2 YYEEEE.

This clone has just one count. The CDR3 region has the DNA TGCGCCAGCAGCTTGGGCTTGGGGGATTATTCACCCCTCCACTTT. It is translated as CASSLGLGDYSPLHF. V and J are TRBV5-1 and TRBJ1-6, with D possibly being TRBD1 (5 bases). CDR1 and CDR2 (germline): SGHRS, YFSETQ. The CDR3 spans 15 residues. V was cut by 0 bases and J by 8 bases, with 12 bases left in between. The complete variable domain, with remaining parts taken from reference TRBV5-1 and TRBJ1-6, reads KAGVTQTPRYLIKTRGQQVTLSCSPISGHRSVSWYQQTPGQGLQFLFEYFSETQRNKGNFPGRFSGRQFSNSRSEMNVSTLELGDSALYLCASSLGLGDYSPLHFGNGTRLTVT.